This T cell receptor (beta chain) appears in the sequencing data of a study of regulatory T cells in long-lasting Graves disease. Study in general: In persistent Graves' disease, antithyroid drugs had been taken for over 5 years and TSH receptor antibodies stayed positive. Regarding the study as a whole: Clonotypes that were public and shared totalled 2,500 to 3,500 in persistent patients versus 750 to 1,000 in new patients. Among samples with persistent disease, TRBV28, TRBJ1-2 and TRBJ2-5 were favored.

The V end was cut by 7 bases, the J end by 0 bases, with 12 bases between. This CDR3 has 15 residues. The germline gives CDR1 MDHEN, CDR2 SYDVKM. HTBI primers from iRepertoire and Arm-PCR of CDR3 regions yielded the TCR beta libraries. TCRdb reanalysed the multiplex PCR reads using MiXCR and keeps one entry per CDR3 protein. The data hold around 460,000 distinct CDR3 sequences, with roughly a fifth observed a single time. Time point noted: persistent/refractory GD, antithyroid drugs over 5 years with positive TRAb. Making the TCR library involved RNA that had been extracted from PBMCs. EDTA tubes received about 8.2 milliliters of drawn peripheral blood. In the case of this clonotype: Antigen: not known. A single base separates this from a much larger clone, so it may be a read error.

The gene calls are TRBV28 and TRBJ2-2; a weak D match, TRBD2 (6 bases). Sample: peripheral blood mononuclear cells (PBMCs), taken when the disease was refractory, from a patient treated with antithyroid drugs. This TCR came from a female donor with Graves disease. CDR3 DNA sequence: TGTGCCAGCAAAGAGTGGGGGGCGAACACCGGGGAGCTGTTTTTT. Its translation: CASKEWGANTGELFF.